This TCR beta chain is from a study of T cells in women clearing cervical HPV infection. CDR3 length: 14 amino acids. Germline CDR1 is SGHTA and CDR2 is FQGNSA. V gave up 0 bases and J gave up 4 bases, with 7 bases separating them. All donors had a single incident cervical HPV16 infection, not prevalent. Sequenced by immunoSEQ multiplex PCR; TCRdb stores in-frame clones only, minus some. This listing includes around 25,000 clones. About this clone itself: The read terminates 3 residues before the CDR3 end, so the remaining end is supplied by the germline J gene.

This sequence joins TRBV7-2 and TRBJ2-1; D is unresolved. This TCR was recovered from a woman aged 18-70 years with a cervical HPV16 infection that either progressed to CIN3+ or cleared (not recorded which). Sequenced sample: blood buffy coat. The covered CDR3 bases are TGTGCCAGCAGCTTAGCGAACAGATACAATGAG. It codes for CASSLANRYNE. The entire CDR3 protein reads CASSLANRYNEQFF.